This T cell receptor (beta chain) was recovered during a study of T-cell memory formation after mild COVID-19. Trimming stripped 0 bases from V and 2 bases from J, with 15 bases between. The germline V gene encodes CDR1 SGHRS and CDR2 YFSETQ. This CDR3 comprises 16 residues. TCRdb reanalysed the 5' RACE reads using MiXCR and keeps one entry per CDR3 protein. In the table there are about 610,000 distinct CDR3 sequences, 15% to 20% of which are singletons. This chain connects TRBV5-1 to TRBJ2-7, with D possibly called TRBD1 or TRBD2 (5 bases each). The origin of this receptor is an adult woman who had mild COVID-19 (a few samples of this study predate the infection). Cell type and time point are not known. Sample: PBMCs or a T cell subset sorted from them (not recorded which). The CDR3 bases are TGCGCCAGCAGCTTGGCCGTGGCAGGGAGTACCTACGAGCAGTACTTC. It translates to CASSLAVAGSTYEQYF.